This TCR beta chain was documented in a study of CD8 T cells in Susac syndrome. Random hexamers primed reverse transcription of roughly 0.5 to 1 ug RNA. In TCRdb, the immunoSEQ multiplex PCR reads were re-called with MiXCR into one record per CDR3 protein. The data hold about 280,000 distinct CDR3 sequences, with around 84% observed a single time. Germline loops: CDR1 MDHEN, CDR2 SYDVKM. V lost 6 bases and J lost 8, with 14 bases in between. CDR3 size: 14 residues. The sequenced sample consisted of CD8+ T cells from PBMCs. The V gene is TRBV28, the J gene TRBJ1-6, with no clear D. The sequence derives from a human donor with multiple sclerosis. As DNA, the CDR3 is TGTGCCAGCAGACCGACCGATTTACATTCACCCCTCCACTTT. Translating gives CASRPTDLHSPLHF. The full variable domain, in which reference TRBV28 and TRBJ1-6 provide the parts outside the CDR3, is DVKVTQSSRYLVKRTGEKVFLECVQDMDHENMFWYRQDPGLGLRLIYFSYDVKMKEKGDIPEGYSVSREKKERFSLILESASTNQTSMYLCASRPTDLHSPLHFGNGTRLTVT.